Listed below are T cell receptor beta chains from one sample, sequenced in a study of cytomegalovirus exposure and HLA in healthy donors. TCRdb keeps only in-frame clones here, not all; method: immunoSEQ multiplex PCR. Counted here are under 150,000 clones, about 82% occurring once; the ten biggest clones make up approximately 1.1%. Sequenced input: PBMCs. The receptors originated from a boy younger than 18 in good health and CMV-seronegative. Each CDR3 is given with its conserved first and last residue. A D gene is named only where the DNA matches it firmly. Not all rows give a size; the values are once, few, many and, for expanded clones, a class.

CSATTSGIYEQYF	TGCAGCGCAACCACTAGCGGGATCTACGAGCAGTACTTC	few	TRBJ2-7	TRBD2	TRBV29-1
CASSFTGGASGELFF	TGCGCCAGCAGCTTTACAGGGGGCGCGTCCGGGGAGCTGTTTTTT	NA	TRBJ2-2	TRBD1	TRBV5-1
CASTPTGLGPMNTEAFF	TGTGCCAGCACCCCTACAGGATTGGGGCCAATGAACACTGAAGCTTTCTTT	NA	TRBJ1-1	NA	TRBV25-1
CATSSNSGRIKNEQFF	TGTGCCACCAGCAGCAATAGCGGGAGGATAAAAAATGAGCAGTTCTTC	NA	TRBJ2-1	TRBD2	TRBV15
CAWSAGLAVEQFF	TGTGCCTGGAGTGCCGGACTAGCGGTTGAGCAGTTCTTC	NA	TRBJ2-1	TRBD2	TRBV30
CAWSVLGYEQYF	TGTGCCTGGAGTGTCCTAGGCTACGAGCAGTACTTC	NA	TRBJ2-7	NA	TRBV30
CSLSQGTNYGYTF	TGCAGCCTATCCCAAGGGACAAACTATGGCTACACCTTC	NA	TRBJ1-2	NA	TRBV29-1
CSASVRETQYF	TGCAGTGCTTCGGTACGAGAGACCCAGTACTTC	NA	TRBJ2-5	NA	TRBV20-1
CASSLDPSGGYNEQFF	TGCGCCAGCAGCTTGGACCCCTCCGGGGGGTACAATGAGCAGTTCTTC	NA	TRBJ2-1	TRBD2	TRBV5-1
CASGLVHGGSGNTIYF	TGTGCTAGTGGTTTGGTTCACGGTGGCTCTGGAAACACCATATATTTT	NA	TRBJ1-3	NA	TRBV12-5
CAWSADRGASYEQYF	TGTGCCTGGAGTGCCGACAGGGGGGCCTCCTACGAGCAGTACTTC	NA	TRBJ2-7	TRBD1	TRBV30
CASSELRGQGMGEQYF	TGTGCCAGCAGTGAACTCCGGGGACAGGGGATGGGGGAGCAGTACTTC	NA	TRBJ2-7	TRBD1	TRBV6-1
CASSFFSTGGGHEQYF	TGTGCCAGCAGCTTCTTCTCGACAGGGGGCGGTCACGAGCAGTACTTC	NA	TRBJ2-7	TRBD1	TRBV11-1
CASSQGQNEQYF	TGTGCCAGCAGCCAGGGACAGAACGAGCAGTACTTC	NA	TRBJ2-7	TRBD1	TRBV5-4
CASSYSEGLDTQYF	TGTGCCAGCAGTTACTCGGAGGGCCTAGATACGCAGTATTTT	NA	TRBJ2-3	NA	TRBV6-5
CASSPATDSNQPQHF	TGTGCCAGCAGCCCAGCGACAGATAGCAATCAGCCCCAGCATTTT	NA	TRBJ1-5	NA	TRBV5-8
CASSHLPGQGHEQYF	TGTGCCAGCAGCCACCTGCCGGGACAGGGCCACGAGCAGTACTTC	NA	TRBJ2-7	TRBD1	TRBV6-6
CASSIWARLYRRGTQYF	TGTGCCAGTAGTATCTGGGCTCGGCTCTATAGAAGGGGGACCCAGTACTTC	NA	TRBJ2-5	NA	TRBV19
CASSEEEYSYEQYF	TGTGCCAGCAGTGAAGAAGAGTACTCCTACGAGCAGTACTTC	NA	TRBJ2-7	NA	TRBV6-1
CASSSVGTSGTDTQYF	TGTGCCAGCAGCTCCGTGGGGACTAGCGGCACAGATACGCAGTATTTT	once	TRBJ2-3	TRBD2	TRBV11-3
CASSLSAGGPDDTQYF	TGTGCCAGCAGTTTATCGGCGGGAGGGCCGGATGATACGCAGTATTTT	once	TRBJ2-3	TRBD2	TRBV27
CASSPSGGREYF	TGTGCCAGCAGCCCGTCAGGGGGGCGAGAGTACTTC	once	TRBJ2-7	NA	TRBV7-2